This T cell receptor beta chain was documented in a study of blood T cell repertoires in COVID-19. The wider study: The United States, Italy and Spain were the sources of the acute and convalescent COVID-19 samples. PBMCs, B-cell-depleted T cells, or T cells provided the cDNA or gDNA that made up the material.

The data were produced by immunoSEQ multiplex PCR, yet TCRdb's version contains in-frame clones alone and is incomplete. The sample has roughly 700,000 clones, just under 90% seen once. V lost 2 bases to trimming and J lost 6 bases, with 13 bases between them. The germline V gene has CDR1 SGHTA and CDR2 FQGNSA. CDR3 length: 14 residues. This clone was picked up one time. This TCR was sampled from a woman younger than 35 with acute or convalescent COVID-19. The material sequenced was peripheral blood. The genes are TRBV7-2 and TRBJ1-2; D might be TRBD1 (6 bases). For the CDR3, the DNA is TGTGCCAGCAGCTTATTTACAGGGTCGCATGGCTACACCTTC. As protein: CASSLFTGSHGYTF.